The present TCR beta chain was sequenced within a study of T cell changes during pregnancy in multiple sclerosis. Sequencing was performed with immunoSEQ multiplex PCR; in TCRdb, only in-frame clones are kept and a portion is missing. The table shows about 11,000 clones, with about 93% occurring only once. The receptor was derived from a female donor with multiple sclerosis, enrolled in a pregnancy study. Material: CD4+ T cells from peripheral blood mononuclear cells, obtained before pregnancy.

DNA for the CDR3: TGTGCCAGCAGCTTGAGCGGGACGGGAGGAAACACCATATATTTT. This translates into CASSLSGTGGNTIYF. The rearrangement uses TRBV5-4 and TRBJ1-3; weak D call: TRBD1 (5 bases). Deletions cut 1 base from V and 4 bases from J, with 12 bases between. Looked up from germline, CDR1 is SGHNT and CDR2 is YYREEE (reference sequence). The CDR3 length is 15 residues.